This TCR beta chain was obtained from a study of blood T cell repertoires in COVID-19 (dated by TCRdb to about 2020). The study in broad terms: Collaborator samples came from the United States, Italy and Spain and covered acute and convalescent phases of COVID-19. A de-identified subject ID, COVID-19 status, age in years and sex were almost always included in the sample metadata. The material from the prospective study consisted of cDNA or gDNA derived from T cells, B-cell-depleted T cells, or PBMCs. The repertoires were released in a freely available public database intended as a resource for research on the immune response to SARS-CoV-2. The dataset comprised deeply sampled blood TCRbeta repertoires from subjects exposed to, actively infected with, or recovered from COVID-19. Where available, HLA class I and class II types were taken from metadata supplied by the sample provider and were not determined by assay-based typing. Samples came from the ongoing ImmuneRACE study (first 160 participants) plus 1,254 subjects from 6 global collaborators. Study-wide conclusions, independent of this receptor: The amount of clinical and demographic metadata varied by source and participant and was provided uncurated.

The collaborating institutions used their own protocols to collect whole blood in K2EDTA tubes. For TCRbeta analysis, collaborators shipped samples as frozen whole blood, isolated PBMCs, or DNA extracted from either of those sample types. Sequences MNHEY (CDR1) and SMNVEV (CDR2) are obtained from the germline V gene (reference sequence). V is cut by 7 bases and J by 0 bases, and the space between the germline ends is 22 bases. Reading from cysteine to phenylalanine, the CDR3 counts 18 amino acids. Solely the CDR3 DNA is kept, with 54 bases framed from the first base. With respect to this clone: Its antigen has not been determined. No per-base quality is available; no much larger clone lies one base away.

TCRbeta CDR3 regions were amplified from genomic DNA by means of the immunoSEQ Assay, a bias-controlled multiplex PCR. Under the source paper's analysis protocol: Nucleated cell counts per sample were estimated from amplification of reference gene primers within the assay. To quantify the absolute abundance of each unique TCRbeta CDR3 rearrangement, sequence reads were collapsed and filtered. For each sample, productive Simpson clonality was calculated as the square root of Simpson's diversity index across productive rearrangements. Entries here come from immuneACCESS through TCRdb and include only in-frame sequences with V and J called. Some clones fail to appear in such tables; in the studies checked, an unresolved V gene covers under half of the shortfall, and the cause of the remainder is unknown. That table gives V, J and clone size, and the DNA gave D and trimming. Within this sample are roughly 43,000 clones, with under 85% of them counted one time only. The ten top clones hold less than 15% of the sample.

The sequence joins TRBV27 to TRBJ2-1; TRBD1 is perhaps the D gene, given 5 matching bases. Sequencing was performed on peripheral blood. The clonotype comes from a human donor in a cohort sampled during active COVID-19. The CDR3 has the sequence CASKARVGLGSSYNEQFF. Here is the DNA: TGTGCCAGCAAGGCCAGGGTGGGTTTGGGCAGCTCCTACAATGAGCAGTTCTTC.